The sequence of this TCR beta chain was determined in a study of shared clonotypes between healthy human individuals. Assay: immunoSEQ multiplex PCR; the TCRdb copy retains only in-frame clones and omits some. The data contain under 650,000 clones, 90% to 96% of them seen just once; the ten biggest clones take up less than 0.06%. V was trimmed by 5 bases and J by 0 bases, leaving 14 bases between them. The CDR3 runs to 15 residues. Germline-derived CDR1 and CDR2 are SEHNR and FQNEAQ (reference sequence). The material sequenced was naive CD4+ T cells sorted from blood. Subset reported: CD45RA+ positively selected. The chain joins TRBV7-9 to TRBJ2-7, with no clear D. This clonotype originated in a woman in her twenties or thirties in good health. The CDR3: CASSNPGTSSYEQYF. In nucleotides, the CDR3 is TGTGCCAGCAGCAACCCTGGAACGAGCTCCTACGAGCAGTACTTC.